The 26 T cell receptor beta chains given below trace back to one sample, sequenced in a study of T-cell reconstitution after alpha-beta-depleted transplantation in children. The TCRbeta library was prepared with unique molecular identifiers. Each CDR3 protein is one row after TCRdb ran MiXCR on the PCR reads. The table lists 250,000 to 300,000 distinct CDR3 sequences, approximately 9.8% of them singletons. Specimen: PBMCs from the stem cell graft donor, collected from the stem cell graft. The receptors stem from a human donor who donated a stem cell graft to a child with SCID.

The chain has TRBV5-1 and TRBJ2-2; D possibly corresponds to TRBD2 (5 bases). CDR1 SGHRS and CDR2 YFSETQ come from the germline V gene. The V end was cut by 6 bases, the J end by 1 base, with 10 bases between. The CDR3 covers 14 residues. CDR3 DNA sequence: TGCGCCAGCAATCCAGAGGGGAACACCGGGGAGCTGTTTTTT. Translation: CASNPEGNTGELFF. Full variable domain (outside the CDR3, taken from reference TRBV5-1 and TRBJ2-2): KAGVTQTPRYLIKTRGQQVTLSCSPISGHRSVSWYQQTPGQGLQFLFEYFSETQRNKGNFPGRFSGRQFSNSRSEMNVSTLELGDSALYLCASNPEGNTGELFFGEGSRLTVL.

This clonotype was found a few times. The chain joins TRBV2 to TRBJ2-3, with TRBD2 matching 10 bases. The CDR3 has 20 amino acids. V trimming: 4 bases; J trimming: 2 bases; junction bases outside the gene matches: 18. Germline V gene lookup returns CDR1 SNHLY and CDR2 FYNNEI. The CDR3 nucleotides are TGTGCCAGCAGTGGAGATCGCCGGGCTAGCGGGGGAAGATACACAGATACGCAGTATTTT. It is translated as CASSGDRRASGGRYTDTQYF.

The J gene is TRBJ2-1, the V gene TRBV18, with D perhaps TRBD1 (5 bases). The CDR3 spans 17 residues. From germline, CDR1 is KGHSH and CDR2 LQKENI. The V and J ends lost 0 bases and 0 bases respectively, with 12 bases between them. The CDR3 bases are TGTGCCAGCTCACCACCCCAGGGCGCTAGCTCCTACAATGAGCAGTTCTTC. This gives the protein CASSPPQGASSYNEQFF.

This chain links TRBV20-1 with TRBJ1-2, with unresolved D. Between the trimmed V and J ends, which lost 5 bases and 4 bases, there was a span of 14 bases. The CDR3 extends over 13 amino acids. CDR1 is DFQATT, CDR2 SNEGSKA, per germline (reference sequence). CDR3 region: CSAPPQLTYGYTF. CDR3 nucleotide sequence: TGCAGTGCTCCCCCCCAACTTACCTATGGCTACACCTTC.

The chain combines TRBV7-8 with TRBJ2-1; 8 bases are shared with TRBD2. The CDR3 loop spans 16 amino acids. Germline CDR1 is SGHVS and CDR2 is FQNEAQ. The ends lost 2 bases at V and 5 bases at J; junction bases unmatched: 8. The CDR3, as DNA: TGTGCCAGCAGCTTATCGGGGGGGCCTCCCGACAATGAGCAGTTCTTC. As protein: CASSLSGGPPDNEQFF.

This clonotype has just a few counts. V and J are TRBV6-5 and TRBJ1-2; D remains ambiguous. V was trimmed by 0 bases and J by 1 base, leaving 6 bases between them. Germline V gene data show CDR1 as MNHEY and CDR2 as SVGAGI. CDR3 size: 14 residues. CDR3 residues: CASSYSEINYGYTF. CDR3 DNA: TGTGCCAGCAGTTACTCCGAGATTAACTATGGCTACACCTTC.

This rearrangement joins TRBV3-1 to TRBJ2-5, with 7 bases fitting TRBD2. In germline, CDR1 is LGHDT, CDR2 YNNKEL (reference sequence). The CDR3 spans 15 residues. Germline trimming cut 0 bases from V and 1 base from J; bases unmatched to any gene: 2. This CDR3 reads CASSQERLAQETQYF. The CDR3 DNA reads TGTGCCAGCAGCCAAGAGAGACTAGCCCAAGAGACCCAGTACTTC.

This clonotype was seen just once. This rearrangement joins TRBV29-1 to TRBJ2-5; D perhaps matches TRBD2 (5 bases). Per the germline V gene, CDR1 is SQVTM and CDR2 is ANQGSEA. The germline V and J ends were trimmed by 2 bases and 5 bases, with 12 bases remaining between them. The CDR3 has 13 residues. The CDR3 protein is CSVESGVVETQYF. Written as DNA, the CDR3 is TGCAGCGTTGAATCCGGGGTTGTGGAGACCCAGTACTTC.

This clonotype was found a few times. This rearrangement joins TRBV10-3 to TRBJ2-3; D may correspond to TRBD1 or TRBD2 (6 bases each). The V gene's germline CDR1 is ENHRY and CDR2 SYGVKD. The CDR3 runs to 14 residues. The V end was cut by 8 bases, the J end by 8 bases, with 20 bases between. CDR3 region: CAISDLGGGGTQYF. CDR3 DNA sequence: TGTGCCATCTCCGACTTGGGGGGCGGAGGTACGCAGTATTTT.

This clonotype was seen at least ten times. The CDR3 protein is CSARMGQGSYDGYTF. CDR3 in DNA: TGCAGTGCTAGAATGGGACAGGGGTCGTATGATGGCTACACCTTC. The chain has TRBV20-1 and TRBJ1-2; 10 bases align to TRBD1. Per germline, CDR1 DFQATT and CDR2 SNEGSKA (reference sequence). V gave up 2 bases and J gave up 6 bases; unmatched junction bases: 9. The CDR3 length is 15 residues.

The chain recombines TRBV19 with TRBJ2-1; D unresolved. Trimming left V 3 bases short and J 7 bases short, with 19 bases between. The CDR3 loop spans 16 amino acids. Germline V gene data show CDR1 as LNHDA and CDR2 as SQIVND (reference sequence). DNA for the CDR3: TGTGCCAGTAGTATGCAGACACGGCCGGGCCATAATGAGCAGTTCTTC. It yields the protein CASSMQTRPGHNEQFF.

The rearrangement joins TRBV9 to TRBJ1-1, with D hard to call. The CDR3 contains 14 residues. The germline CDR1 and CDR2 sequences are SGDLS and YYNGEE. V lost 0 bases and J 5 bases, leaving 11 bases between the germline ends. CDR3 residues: CASSVDWMGTEAFF. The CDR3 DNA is TGTGCCAGCAGCGTAGATTGGATGGGGACTGAAGCTTTCTTT.

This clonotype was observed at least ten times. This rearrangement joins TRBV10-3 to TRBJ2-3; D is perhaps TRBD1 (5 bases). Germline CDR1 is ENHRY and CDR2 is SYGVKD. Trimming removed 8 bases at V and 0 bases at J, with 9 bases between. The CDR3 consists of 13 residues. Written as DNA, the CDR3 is TGTGCCATCGGGGCATCGAGCACAGATACGCAGTATTTT. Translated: CAIGASSTDTQYF.

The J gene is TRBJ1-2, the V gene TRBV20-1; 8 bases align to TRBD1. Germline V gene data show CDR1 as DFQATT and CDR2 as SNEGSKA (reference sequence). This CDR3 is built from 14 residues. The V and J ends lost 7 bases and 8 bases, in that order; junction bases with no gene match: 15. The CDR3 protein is CSVSGQGMGRGYTF. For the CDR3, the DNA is TGCAGTGTGAGTGGACAGGGAATGGGTAGAGGCTACACCTTC.

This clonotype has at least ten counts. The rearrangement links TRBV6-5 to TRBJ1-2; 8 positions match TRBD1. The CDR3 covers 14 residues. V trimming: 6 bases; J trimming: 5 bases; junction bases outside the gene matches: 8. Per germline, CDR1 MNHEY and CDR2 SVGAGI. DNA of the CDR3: TGTGCCAGCAGCACGACAGGGGCCACTTATGGCTACACCTTC. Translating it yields CASSTTGATYGYTF.

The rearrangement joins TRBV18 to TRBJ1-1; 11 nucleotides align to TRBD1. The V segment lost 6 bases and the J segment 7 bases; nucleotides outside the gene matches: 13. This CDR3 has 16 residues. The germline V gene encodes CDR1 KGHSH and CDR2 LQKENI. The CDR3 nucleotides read TGTGCCAGCTCCGTCGGACAGGGGGCCGGCACGGGTGAAGCTTTCTTT. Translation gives CASSVGQGAGTGEAFF.

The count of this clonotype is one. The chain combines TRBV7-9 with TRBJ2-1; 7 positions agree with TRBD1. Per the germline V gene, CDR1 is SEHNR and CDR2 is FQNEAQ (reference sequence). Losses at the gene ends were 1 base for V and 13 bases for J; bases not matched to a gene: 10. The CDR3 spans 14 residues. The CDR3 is CASSLEAAGGTQFF. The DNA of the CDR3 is TGTGCCAGCAGCTTAGAAGCGGCAGGGGGAACCCAGTTCTTC. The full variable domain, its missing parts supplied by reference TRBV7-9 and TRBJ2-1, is DTGVSQNPRHKITKRGQNVTFRCDPISEHNRLYWYRQTLGQGPEFLTYFQNEAQLEKSRLLSDRFSAERPKGSFSTLEIQRTEQGDSAMYLCASSLEAAGGTQFFGPGTRLTVL.

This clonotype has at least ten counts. In DNA, the CDR3 is TGTGCCAGCAGTTTGGTAGTGTACGAGCAGTACTTC. As protein: CASSLVVYEQYF. This sequence joins TRBV12-3 or TRBV12-4 and TRBJ2-7; no reliable D call. V lost 3 bases, J lost 4 bases, and 7 bases lay in between. The CDR3 contains 12 residues.

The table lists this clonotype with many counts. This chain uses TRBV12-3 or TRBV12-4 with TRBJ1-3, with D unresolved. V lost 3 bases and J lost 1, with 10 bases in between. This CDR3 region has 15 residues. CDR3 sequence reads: CASSFIRQSGNTIYF. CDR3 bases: TGTGCCAGCAGTTTTATTCGCCAGTCTGGAAACACCATATATTTT.

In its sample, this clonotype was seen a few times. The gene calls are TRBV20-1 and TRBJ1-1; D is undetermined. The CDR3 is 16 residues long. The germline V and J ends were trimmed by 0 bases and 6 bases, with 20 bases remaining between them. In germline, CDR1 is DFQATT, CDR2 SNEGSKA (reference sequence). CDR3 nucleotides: TGCAGTGCTAGAGATGCACGCTCCCCTTCGGAGGCTGAAGCTTTCTTT. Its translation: CSARDARSPSEAEAFF.

The CDR3 protein is CSATWTSGGEYNEQFF. The DNA for the CDR3 is TGCAGTGCTACTTGGACTAGCGGGGGGGAATACAATGAGCAGTTCTTC. The rearrangement links TRBV20-1 to TRBJ2-1; TRBD2 aligns across 15 bases. Germline loops: CDR1 DFQATT, CDR2 SNEGSKA (reference sequence). Trimming took 4 bases from V and 4 from J; bases not matched to a gene: 5. The CDR3 consists of 16 residues.

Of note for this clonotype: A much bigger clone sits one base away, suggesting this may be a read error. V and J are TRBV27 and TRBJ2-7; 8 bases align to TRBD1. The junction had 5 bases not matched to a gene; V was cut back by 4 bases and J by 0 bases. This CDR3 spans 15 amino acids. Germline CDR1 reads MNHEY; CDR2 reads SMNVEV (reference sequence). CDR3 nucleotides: TGTGCCAGCAGTTATAGGACAGGGAGCTCCTACGAGCAGTACTTC. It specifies CASSYRTGSSYEQYF.

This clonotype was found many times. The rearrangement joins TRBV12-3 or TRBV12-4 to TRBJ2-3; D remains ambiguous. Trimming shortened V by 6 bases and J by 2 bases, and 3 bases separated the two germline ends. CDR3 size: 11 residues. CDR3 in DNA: TGTGCCAGCAGCCCCACAGATACGCAGTATTTT. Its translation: CASSPTDTQYF.

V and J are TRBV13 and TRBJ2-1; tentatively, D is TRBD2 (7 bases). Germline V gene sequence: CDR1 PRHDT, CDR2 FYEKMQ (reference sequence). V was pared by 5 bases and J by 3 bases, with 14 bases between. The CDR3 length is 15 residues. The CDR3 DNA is TGTGCCAGCAGCCCGCGGGGGCTTGGCTACAATGAGCAGTTCTTC. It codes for CASSPRGLGYNEQFF. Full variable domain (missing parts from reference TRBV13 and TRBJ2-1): AAGVIQSPRHLIKEKRETATLKCYPIPRHDTVYWYQQGPGQDPQFLISFYEKMQSDKGSIPDRFSAQQFSDYHSELNMSSLELGDSALYFCASSPRGLGYNEQFFGPGTRLTVL.

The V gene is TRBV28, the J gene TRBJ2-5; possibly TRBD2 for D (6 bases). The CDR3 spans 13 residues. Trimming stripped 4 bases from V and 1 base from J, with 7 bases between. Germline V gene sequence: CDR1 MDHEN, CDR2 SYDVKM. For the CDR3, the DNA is TGTGCCAGCAGTTCAGCGGGCCAAGAGACCCAGTACTTC. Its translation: CASSSAGQETQYF.

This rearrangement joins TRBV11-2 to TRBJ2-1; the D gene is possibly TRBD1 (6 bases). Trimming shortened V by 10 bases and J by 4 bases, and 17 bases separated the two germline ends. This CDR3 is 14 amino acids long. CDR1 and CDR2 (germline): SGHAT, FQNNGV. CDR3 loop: CATDPGQKYNEQFF. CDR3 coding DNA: TGTGCCACCGACCCCGGACAGAAATACAATGAGCAGTTCTTC. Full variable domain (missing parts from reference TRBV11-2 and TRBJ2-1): EAGVAQSPRYKIIEKRQSVAFWCNPISGHATLYWYQQILGQGPKLLIQFQNNGVVDDSQLPKDRFSAERLKGVDSTLKIQPAKLEDSAVYLCATDPGQKYNEQFFGPGTRLTVL.